One sample yielded the 5 T cell receptor beta chains listed below, sequenced in a study of cytomegalovirus exposure and HLA in healthy donors. The PCR was carried out with 60 Vbeta primers and 13 Jbeta primers. The data were produced by immunoSEQ multiplex PCR, yet TCRdb's version contains in-frame clones alone and is incomplete. This table has about 180,000 clones, around three quarters appearing once. Sequences were obtained from PBMCs. The source is a man aged 35 to 55 in good health and CMV-seronegative.

This clone has a single count. The chain recombines TRBV19 with TRBJ1-2, with a possible D match to TRBD1 (6 bases). Germline CDR1 and CDR2: LNHDA and SQIVND (reference sequence). This CDR3 contains 14 residues. V lost 1 base and J lost 1, with 7 bases in between. The CDR3 DNA sequence: TGTGCCAGTAGTATAGGGACAGATAACTATGGCTACACCTTC. It encodes CASSIGTDNYGYTF. Using reference TRBV19 and TRBJ1-2 for the parts outside the CDR3, the full variable domain is DGGITQSPKYLFRKEGQNVTLSCEQNLNHDAMYWYRQDPGQGLRLIYYSQIVNDFQKGDIAEGYSVSREKKESFPLTVTSAQKNPTAFYLCASSIGTDNYGYTFGSGTRLTVV.

The rearrangement uses TRBV7-2 and TRBJ1-6, with 7 bases identical to TRBD1. The germline V gene encodes CDR1 SGHTA and CDR2 FQGNSA. V lost 6 bases, J lost 6 bases, and 14 bases stayed unmatched. The CDR3 spans 17 residues. The chain's CDR3 is CASSLVPSTGRNSPLHF. In DNA form, the CDR3 reads TGTGCCAGCAGTCTAGTTCCCTCGACAGGGCGTAATTCACCCCTCCACTTT.

V and J are TRBV5-1 and TRBJ1-2; weak D call: TRBD1 (6 bases). The CDR3 runs 14 residues. V gave up 3 bases and J gave up 4 bases, with 13 bases separating them. The germline V gene encodes CDR1 SGHRS and CDR2 YFSETQ. As DNA, the CDR3 is TGCGCCAGCAGCTGGGAGACAGGAAGCTATGGCTACACCTTC. Translating gives CASSWETGSYGYTF.

The chain carries TRBV5-6 and TRBJ1-1; 7 bases line up with TRBD1. This CDR3 contains 17 residues. V lost 4 bases and J lost 3; bases outside the gene matches: 15. Per the germline V gene, CDR1 is SGHDT and CDR2 is YYEEEE. The CDR3 loop is CASSALGTGDGDTEAFF. CDR3 sequence (DNA): TGTGCCAGCAGCGCCCTTGGAACAGGGGACGGGGACACTGAAGCTTTCTTT.

The V call is TRBV12-5, the J call TRBJ2-1, with a possible D match to TRBD1 (5 bases). The CDR3 runs 16 residues. Germline V lookup: CDR1 LGHNT, CDR2 FRNRAP. Trimming pared 1 base from V and 8 bases from J, leaving 18 bases between. The CDR3 region is CASGLGGFSRVDEQFF. Here the CDR3 DNA reads TGTGCTAGTGGTTTGGGAGGTTTCAGCAGGGTTGATGAGCAGTTCTTC.